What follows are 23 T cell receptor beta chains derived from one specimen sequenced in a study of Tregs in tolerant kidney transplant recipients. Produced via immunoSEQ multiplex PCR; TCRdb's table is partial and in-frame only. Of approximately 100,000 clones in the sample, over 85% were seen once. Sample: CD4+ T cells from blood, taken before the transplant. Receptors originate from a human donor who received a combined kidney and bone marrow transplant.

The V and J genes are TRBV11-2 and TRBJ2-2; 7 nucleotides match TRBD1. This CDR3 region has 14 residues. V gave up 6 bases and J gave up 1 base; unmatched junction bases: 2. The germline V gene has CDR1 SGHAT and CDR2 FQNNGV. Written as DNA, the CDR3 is TGTGCCAGCAGGGGACAGATGAACACCGGGGAGCTGTTTTTT. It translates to CASRGQMNTGELFF.

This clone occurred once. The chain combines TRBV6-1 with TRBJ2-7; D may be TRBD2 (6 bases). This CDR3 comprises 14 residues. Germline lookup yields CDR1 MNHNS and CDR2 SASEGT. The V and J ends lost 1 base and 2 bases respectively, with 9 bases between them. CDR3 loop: CASSEGRGPYEQYF. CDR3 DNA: TGTGCCAGCAGTGAAGGGCGGGGACCCTACGAGCAGTACTTC.

The CDR3 protein is CATSRVLGGRSQPQHF. The CDR3 DNA is TGTGCCACCAGCAGAGTCCTGGGTGGCCGGAGTCAGCCCCAGCATTTT. The chain links TRBV15 to TRBJ1-5; the D is unclear. Per the germline V gene, CDR1 is LNHNV and CDR2 is YYDKDF (reference sequence). The CDR3 extends over 16 amino acids. Trimming cost V 1 base and J 6 bases, with 16 bases left between them.

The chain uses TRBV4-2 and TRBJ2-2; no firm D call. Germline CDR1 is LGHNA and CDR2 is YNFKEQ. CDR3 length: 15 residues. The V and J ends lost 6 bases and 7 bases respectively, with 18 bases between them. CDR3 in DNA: TGTGCCAGCAGTCAGCCTTCTTCGGGTATCGGGGAGCTGTTTTTT. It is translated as CASSQPSSGIGELFF.

CDR3 sequence: CASSLANRGTEAFF. The CDR3 region has the DNA TGTGCCAGCAGCTTAGCTAACAGGGGGACTGAAGCTTTCTTT. This chain links TRBV7-8 with TRBJ1-1; TRBD1 matches 8 bases. The CDR3 covers 14 residues. Germline lookup yields CDR1 SGHVS and CDR2 FQNEAQ. Trimming took 0 bases from V and 5 from J; bases not matched to a gene: 2.

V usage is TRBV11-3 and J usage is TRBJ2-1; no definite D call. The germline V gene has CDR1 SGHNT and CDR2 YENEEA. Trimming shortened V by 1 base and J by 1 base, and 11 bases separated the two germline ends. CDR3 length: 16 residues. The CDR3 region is CASSLVSIVSYNEQFF. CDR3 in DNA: TGTGCCAGCAGCTTAGTGTCCATAGTATCCTACAATGAGCAGTTCTTC.

CDR3 in amino acids: CASSLDLGQNLPYTF. For the CDR3, the DNA is TGTGCCAGCAGCTTAGATCTAGGACAGAACTTACCCTACACCTTC. This rearrangement joins TRBV7-8 to TRBJ1-2, with TRBD1 as a possible D gene (6 bases). CDR3 length equals 15 residues. Trimming left V 1 base short and J 10 bases short, with 19 bases between. Germline CDR1 and CDR2: SGHVS and FQNEAQ.

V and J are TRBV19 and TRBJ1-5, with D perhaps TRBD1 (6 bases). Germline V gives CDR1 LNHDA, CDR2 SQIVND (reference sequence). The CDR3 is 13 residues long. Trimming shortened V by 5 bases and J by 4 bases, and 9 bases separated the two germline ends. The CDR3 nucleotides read TGTGCCAGTAGTCAGGACAGAAATCAGCCCCAGCATTTT. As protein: CASSQDRNQPQHF.

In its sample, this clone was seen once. The CDR3 protein is CASSSGTSGGQTDTQYF. DNA of the CDR3: TGTGCCAGCAGTTCCGGGACTAGCGGGGGGCAAACAGATACGCAGTATTTT. The J gene is TRBJ2-3, the V gene TRBV5-4, with 15 bases aligning to TRBD2. The junction had 7 bases not matched to a gene; V was cut back by 5 bases and J by 3 bases. Germline V gene sequence: CDR1 SGHNT, CDR2 YYREEE (reference sequence). The CDR3 extends over 17 amino acids.

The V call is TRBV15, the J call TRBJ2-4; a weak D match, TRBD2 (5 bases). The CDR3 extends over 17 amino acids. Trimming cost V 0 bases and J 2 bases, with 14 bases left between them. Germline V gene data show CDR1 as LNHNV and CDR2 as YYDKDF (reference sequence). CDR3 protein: CATSRDPGGLTKNIQYF. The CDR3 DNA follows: TGTGCCACCAGCAGAGATCCAGGAGGTTTAACCAAAAACATTCAGTACTTC.

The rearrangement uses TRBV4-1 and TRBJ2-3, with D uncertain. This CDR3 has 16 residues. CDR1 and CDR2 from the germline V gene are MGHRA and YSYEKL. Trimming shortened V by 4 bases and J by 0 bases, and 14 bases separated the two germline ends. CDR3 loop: CASSPLGTSSTDTQYF. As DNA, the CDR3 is TGCGCCAGCAGCCCGCTGGGCACCAGTAGCACAGATACGCAGTATTTT.

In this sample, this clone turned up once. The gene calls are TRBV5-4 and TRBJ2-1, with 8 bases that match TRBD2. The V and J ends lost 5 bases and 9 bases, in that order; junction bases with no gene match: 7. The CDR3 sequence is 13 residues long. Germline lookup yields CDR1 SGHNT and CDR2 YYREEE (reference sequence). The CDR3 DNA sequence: TGTGCCAGCAGAGGTAGCGGGAACAGTGAGCAGTTCTTC. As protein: CASRGSGNSEQFF.

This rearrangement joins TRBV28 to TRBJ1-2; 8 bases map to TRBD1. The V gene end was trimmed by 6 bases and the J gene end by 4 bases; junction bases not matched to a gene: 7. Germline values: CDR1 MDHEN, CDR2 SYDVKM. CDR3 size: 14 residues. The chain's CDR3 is CASRPGGGVYGYTF. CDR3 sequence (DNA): TGTGCCAGCAGGCCAGGGGGCGGCGTCTATGGCTACACCTTC.

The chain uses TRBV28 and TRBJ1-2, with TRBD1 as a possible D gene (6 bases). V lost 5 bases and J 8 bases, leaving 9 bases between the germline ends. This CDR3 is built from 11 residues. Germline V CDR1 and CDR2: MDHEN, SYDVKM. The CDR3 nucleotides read TGTGCCAGCAGTGCGACAGGAGGCTACACCTTC. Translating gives CASSATGGYTF.

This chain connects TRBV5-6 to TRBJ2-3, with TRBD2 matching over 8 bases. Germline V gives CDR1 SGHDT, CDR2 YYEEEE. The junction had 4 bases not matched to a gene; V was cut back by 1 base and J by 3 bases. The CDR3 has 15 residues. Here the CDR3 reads CASSLRASGTDTQYF. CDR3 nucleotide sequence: TGTGCCAGCAGCTTGCGGGCTAGCGGGACAGATACGCAGTATTTT. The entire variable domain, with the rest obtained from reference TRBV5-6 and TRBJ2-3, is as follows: DAGVTQSPTHLIKTRGQQVTLRCSPKSGHDTVSWYQQALGQGPQFIFQYYEEEERQRGNFPDRFSGHQFPNYSSELNVNALLLGDSALYLCASSLRASGTDTQYFGPGTRLTVL.

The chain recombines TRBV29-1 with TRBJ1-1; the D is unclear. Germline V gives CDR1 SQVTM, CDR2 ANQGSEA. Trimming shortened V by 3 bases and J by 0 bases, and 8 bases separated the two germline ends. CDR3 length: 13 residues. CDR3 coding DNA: TGCAGCGTTGACAGGTCAATGAACACTGAAGCTTTCTTT. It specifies CSVDRSMNTEAFF.

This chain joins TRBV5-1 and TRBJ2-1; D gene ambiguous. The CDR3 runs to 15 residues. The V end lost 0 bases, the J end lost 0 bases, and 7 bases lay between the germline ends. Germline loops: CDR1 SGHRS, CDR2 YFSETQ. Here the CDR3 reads CASSLETSSYNEQFF. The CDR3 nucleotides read TGCGCCAGCAGCTTGGAAACATCCTCCTACAATGAGCAGTTCTTC.

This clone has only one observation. CDR3 region: CASSDSGFFPAGGYNEQFF. CDR3 DNA sequence: TGTGCCAGCAGTGACTCGGGCTTTTTTCCAGCGGGAGGGTACAATGAGCAGTTCTTC. The J gene is TRBJ2-1, the V gene TRBV6-4; 10 bases map to TRBD2. Germline trimming cut 0 bases from V and 4 bases from J; bases unmatched to any gene: 12. CDR3 size: 19 residues. In germline, CDR1 is MRHNA, CDR2 SNTAGT.

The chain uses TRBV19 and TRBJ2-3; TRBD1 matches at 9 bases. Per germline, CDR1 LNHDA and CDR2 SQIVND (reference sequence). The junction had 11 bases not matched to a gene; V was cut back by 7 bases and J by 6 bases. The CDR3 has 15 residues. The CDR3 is CASTPPDRGRDTQYF. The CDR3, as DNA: TGTGCCAGTACTCCACCGGACAGGGGTCGGGATACGCAGTATTTT.

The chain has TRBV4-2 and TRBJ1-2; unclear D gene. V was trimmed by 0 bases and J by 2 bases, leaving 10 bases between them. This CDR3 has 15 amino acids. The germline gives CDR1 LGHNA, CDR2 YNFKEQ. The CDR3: CASSQESGFNYGYTF. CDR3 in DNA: TGTGCCAGCAGCCAAGAGTCGGGGTTCAACTATGGCTACACCTTC.

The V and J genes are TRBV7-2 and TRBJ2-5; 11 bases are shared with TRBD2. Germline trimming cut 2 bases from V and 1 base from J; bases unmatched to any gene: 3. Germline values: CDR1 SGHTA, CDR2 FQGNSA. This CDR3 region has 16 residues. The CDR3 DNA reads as TGTGCCAGCAGCTTATCTGGGACTAGCGGCCAAGAGACCCAGTACTTC. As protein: CASSLSGTSGQETQYF. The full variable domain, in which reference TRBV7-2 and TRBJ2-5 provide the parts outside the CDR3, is GAGVSQSPSNKVTEKGKDVELRCDPISGHTALYWYRQSLGQGLEFLIYFQGNSAPDKSGLPSDRFSAERTGGSVSTLTIQRTQQEDSAVYLCASSLSGTSGQETQYFGPGTRLLVL.

CDR3 sequence (DNA): TGTGCCAGCAGCTTTTCAGTAACCTACAATGAGCAGTTCTTC. Translated, it gives CASSFSVTYNEQFF. The V gene is TRBV11-1, the J gene TRBJ2-1, with D unclear. CDR1 and CDR2 (germline): SGHAT, FQDESV (reference sequence). V shed 3 bases and J shed 2 bases, with 8 bases lying between them. The CDR3 has 14 amino acids.

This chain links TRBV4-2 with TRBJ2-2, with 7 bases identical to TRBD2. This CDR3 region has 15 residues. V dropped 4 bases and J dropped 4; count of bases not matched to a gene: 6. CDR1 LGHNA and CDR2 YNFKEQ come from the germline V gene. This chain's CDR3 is CASSREGTGTGELFF. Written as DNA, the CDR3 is TGTGCCAGCAGCCGGGAGGGGACTGGCACCGGGGAGCTGTTTTTT.